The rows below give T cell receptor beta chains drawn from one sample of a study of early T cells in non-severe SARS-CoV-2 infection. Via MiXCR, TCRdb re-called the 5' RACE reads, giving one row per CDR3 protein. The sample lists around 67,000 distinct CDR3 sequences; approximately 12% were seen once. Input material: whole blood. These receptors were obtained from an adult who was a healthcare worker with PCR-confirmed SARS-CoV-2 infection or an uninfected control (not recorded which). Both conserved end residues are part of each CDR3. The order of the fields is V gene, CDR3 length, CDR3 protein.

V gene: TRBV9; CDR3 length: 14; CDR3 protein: CASSVEAESYGYTF
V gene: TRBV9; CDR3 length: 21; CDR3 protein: CASSVGSGPSSVQYQSYEQYF
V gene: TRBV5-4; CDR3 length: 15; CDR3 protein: CASSPGGSQAKKLFF
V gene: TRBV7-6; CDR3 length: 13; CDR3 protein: CASSLTSGREQFF
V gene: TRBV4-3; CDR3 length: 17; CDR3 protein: CASSQEILGADLYEQYF
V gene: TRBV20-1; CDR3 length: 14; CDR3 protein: CSARRLAGEDIQYF
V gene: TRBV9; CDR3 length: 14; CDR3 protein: CASTTGALQETQYF
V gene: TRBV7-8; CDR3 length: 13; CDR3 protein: CASSGTSFGELFF
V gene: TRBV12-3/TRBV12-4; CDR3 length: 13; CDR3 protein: CASSFAGRPTQYF
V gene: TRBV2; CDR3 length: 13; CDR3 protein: CASLYAVGETQYF
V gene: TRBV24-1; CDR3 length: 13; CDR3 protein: CATHAPGTNVLTF
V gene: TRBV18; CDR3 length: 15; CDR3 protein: CASSLPTGENTEAFF
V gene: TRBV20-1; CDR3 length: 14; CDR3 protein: CSARVAGTYNEQFF
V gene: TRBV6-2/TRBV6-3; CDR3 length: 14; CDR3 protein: CASSWGGSSYEQYF
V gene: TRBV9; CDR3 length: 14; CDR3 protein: CASSVVPGGETQYF
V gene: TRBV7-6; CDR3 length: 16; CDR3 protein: CASSQLAARLTDTQYF
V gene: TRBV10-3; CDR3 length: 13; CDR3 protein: CAISGTESTEAFF
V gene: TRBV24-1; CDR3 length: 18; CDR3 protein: CATSDQSSGFSSYNEQFF
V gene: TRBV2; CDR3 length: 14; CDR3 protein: CASSATGVGTEAFF
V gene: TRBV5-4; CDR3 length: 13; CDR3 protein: CASSLGPNEKLFF
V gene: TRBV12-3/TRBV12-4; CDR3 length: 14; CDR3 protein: CASSSGSGPNEQYF
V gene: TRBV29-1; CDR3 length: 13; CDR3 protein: CSVARSVGNTIYF
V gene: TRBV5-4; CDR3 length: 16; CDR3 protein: CASSLAGPAPYNEQFF
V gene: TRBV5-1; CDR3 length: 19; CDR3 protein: CASSLTGTSGRSSYNEQFF
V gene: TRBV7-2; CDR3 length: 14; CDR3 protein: CASSLAAGNEKLFF
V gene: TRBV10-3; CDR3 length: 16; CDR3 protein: CAITGQGFSSTDTQYF
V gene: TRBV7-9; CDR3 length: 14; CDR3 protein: CASSTNRGSEKLFF